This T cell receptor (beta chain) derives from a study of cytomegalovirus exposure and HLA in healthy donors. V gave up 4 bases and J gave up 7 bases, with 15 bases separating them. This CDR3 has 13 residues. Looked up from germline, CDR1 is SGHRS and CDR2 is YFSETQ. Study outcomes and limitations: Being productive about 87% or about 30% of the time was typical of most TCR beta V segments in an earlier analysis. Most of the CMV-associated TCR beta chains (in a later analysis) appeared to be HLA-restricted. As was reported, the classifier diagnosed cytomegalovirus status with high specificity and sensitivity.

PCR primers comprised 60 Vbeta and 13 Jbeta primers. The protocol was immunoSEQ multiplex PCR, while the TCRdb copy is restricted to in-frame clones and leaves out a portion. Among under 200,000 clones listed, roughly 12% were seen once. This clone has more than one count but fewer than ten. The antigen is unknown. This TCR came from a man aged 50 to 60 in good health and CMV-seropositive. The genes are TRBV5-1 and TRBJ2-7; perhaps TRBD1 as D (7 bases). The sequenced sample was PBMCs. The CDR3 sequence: CASSVEGAREQYF. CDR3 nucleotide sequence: TGCGCCAGCAGCGTGGAGGGGGCGCGGGAGCAGTACTTC.